Listed below are T cell receptor beta chains from one sample, sequenced in a study of a mutant IDH1 vaccine in newly diagnosed glioma. TCRdb keeps only in-frame clones here, not all; method: immunoSEQ multiplex PCR. The sample has approximately 39,000 clones; roughly 80% are singletons. Antigens for these TCRs are unknown. This material consisted of PBMCs, taken from a glioma patient whose treatment included an IDH1 peptide vaccine. Receptor source: a man between 35 and 55 years old with glioma. CDR3s include the opening cysteine and the closing phenylalanine or tryptophan. A D gene is named only where the DNA matches it firmly. Clone size is given for some rows only: seen once, a few or many times, or a class if the clone is expanded.

>.|.|TRBV7-8|TRBJ2-5
CASSPDRQETQYF
TGTGCCAGCAGCCCCGATCGGCAAGAGACCCAGTACTTC
>.|.|TRBV6-1|TRBJ2-1
CASSASPSAPFSYNEQFF
TGTGCCAGCAGTGCCTCTCCTAGTGCCCCTTTCTCCTACAATGAGCAGTTCTTC
>.|.|TRBV4-1|TRBJ2-1
CASSQVTQTDEQFF
TGCGCCAGCAGCCAAGTGACCCAAACCGATGAGCAGTTCTTC
>.|TRBD1|TRBV19|TRBJ1-2
CASSTLSGTVNYGYTF
TGTGCCAGTAGCACGCTATCCGGGACAGTCAACTATGGCTACACCTTC
>.|.|TRBV15|TRBJ2-5
CATSREGQKQETQYF
TGTGCCACCAGCAGAGAAGGACAGAAACAAGAGACCCAGTACTTC
>.|.|TRBV27|TRBJ2-3
CASAAGWRTDTQYF
TGTGCCAGCGCGGCAGGGTGGAGGACAGATACGCAGTATTTT
>few|.|TRBV28|TRBJ1-1
CASHRGGEAFF
TGTGCCAGCCACCGAGGGGGAGAAGCTTTCTTT
>.|.|TRBV6-4|TRBJ2-7
CASSETYEQYF
TGTGCCAGCAGTGAGACCTACGAGCAGTACTTC
>.|.|TRBV15|TRBJ1-2
CATSRGPYGYTF
TGTGCCACCAGCAGAGGGCCTTATGGCTACACCTTC
>.|.|TRBV6-5|TRBJ2-2
CASSSGFTANTGELFF
TGTGCCAGCAGTTCCGGATTTACAGCGAACACCGGGGAGCTGTTTTTT
>.|TRBD2|TRBV7-2|TRBJ2-1
CASSPLSGGWNEQFF
TGTGCCAGCAGCCCCTTGTCGGGGGGATGGAATGAGCAGTTCTTC
>.|.|TRBV5-1|TRBJ1-6
CASSLQGPYNSPLHF
TGCGCCAGCAGCCTGCAGGGGCCATATAATTCACCCCTCCACTTT
>.|.|TRBV5-4|TRBJ1-2
CASRLTENYGYTF
TGTGCCAGCAGGTTGACAGAAAACTATGGCTACACCTTC
>.|.|TRBV10-2|TRBJ1-2
CASSEVRGWSGYTF
TGCGCCAGCAGTGAGGTCAGGGGTTGGAGTGGCTACACCTTC
>few|.|TRBV7-8|TRBJ1-1
CASSLSEVDTEAFF
TGTGCCAGCAGCTTGTCAGAGGTTGACACTGAAGCTTTCTTT
>.|TRBD2|TRBV6-5|TRBJ2-1
CASRERGDYNEQFF
TGTGCCAGCAGGGAGCGGGGGGACTACAATGAGCAGTTCTTC
>once|.|TRBV6-4|TRBJ2-3
CASSAAGGTDTQYF
TGTGCCAGCAGTGCAGCAGGAGGAACAGATACGCAGTATTTT
>.|TRBD2|TRBV7-6|TRBJ2-7
CASSLTVREGIGEQYF
TGTGCCAGCAGCTTAACGGTGCGGGAGGGTATTGGCGAGCAGTACTTC
>.|.|TRBV7-2|TRBJ2-3
CASSNRDGYTDTQYF
TGTGCCAGCAGCAACCGGGACGGATACACAGATACGCAGTATTTT
>.|TRBD2|TRBV6-1|TRBJ2-3
CASSEARAGGGADTQYF
TGTGCCAGCAGTGAAGCTCGAGCGGGGGGAGGTGCAGATACGCAGTATTTT
>.|.|TRBV6-5|TRBJ2-7
CASSYSSSPRGEQYF
TGTGCCAGCAGTTACTCCTCTAGCCCGCGCGGCGAGCAGTACTTC
>once|TRBD1|TRBV5-1|TRBJ2-7
CASSRGGQANNPYEQYF
TGCGCCAGCAGCCGAGGGGGACAGGCAAATAACCCCTACGAGCAGTACTTC
>.|.|TRBV27|TRBJ1-2
CASSRGSGYTF
TGTGCCAGCAGTCGAGGGAGTGGCTACACCTTC
>.|TRBD1|TRBV15|TRBJ2-7
CATSRDRGGHEQYF
TGTGCCACCAGCAGAGATCGAGGGGGCCACGAGCAGTACTTC
>.|TRBD1|TRBV5-6|TRBJ2-7
CASSLDRGLGEQYF
TGTGCCAGCAGCTTGGACAGGGGTCTGGGCGAGCAGTACTTC
>.|TRBD1|TRBV23-1|TRBJ1-1
CASSQYTSGQAKDTEAFF
TGCGCCAGCAGTCAGTACACCTCGGGACAGGCAAAGGACACTGAAGCTTTCTTT
>.|.|TRBV14|TRBJ2-3
CASSQMTVTDTQYF
TGTGCCAGCAGCCAAATGACAGTCACAGATACGCAGTATTTT
>.|TRBD2|TRBV9|TRBJ2-7
CASSASGGNSYEQYF
TGTGCCAGCAGCGCTAGCGGGGGCAACTCCTACGAGCAGTACTTC
>.|TRBD1|TRBV9|TRBJ1-1
CASSVETGGTEAFF
TGTGCCAGCAGCGTGGAGACAGGGGGGACTGAAGCTTTCTTT